These T cell receptor beta chains were read from a single sample in a study of CD8+CD57+ T cells in acquired aplastic anemia. MiXCR, run by TCRdb on the reads, gives a single entry per CDR3 protein. Of 35,000 to 45,000 distinct CDR3 sequences detected, around 67% appear once; the ten largest clones hold under 25%. Sequencing was carried out using sorted CD4+, CD8+, or CD8+CD57+ T cells (not recorded which) from PBMCs. Receptors originate from a human donor in good health, serving as a control. The conserved cysteine and the conserved F or W are not part of the CDR3 here.

J gene,V gene,CDR3 protein
TRBJ2-7,TRBV11-1,ASSSTGIAPPCSYEQY
TRBJ2-7,TRBV25-1,ASSQDQEGPYSYEQY
TRBJ2-5,TRBV19,ASSLGEETQY
TRBJ2-3,TRBV2,ASSVGPGIDTQY
TRBJ2-7,TRBV9,ASSPSGRMYEQY
TRBJ2-5,TRBV15,ATREGGETQY
TRBJ2-5,TRBV7-9,ASSLQGGQETQY
TRBJ1-6,TRBV7-2,ASSPIGMSPLH
TRBJ1-5,TRBV20-1,SARPDRRNQPQH
TRBJ2-3,TRBV7-6,ASSLATGGGTDTQY
TRBJ2-7,TRBV2,ASRGFSYEQY
TRBJ2-1,TRBV10-1,ASSMTVNNEQF
TRBJ2-2,TRBV25-1,ASSPTANTGELF
TRBJ2-3,TRBV6-1,ASEVGDTQY
TRBJ2-1,TRBV7-6,ASSLDRTVYNEQF
TRBJ2-2,TRBV2,ASKGPSGGLNTGELF
TRBJ1-2,TRBV19,ASSFETSGYT
TRBJ2-1,TRBV9,ASSDAGGDEQF
TRBJ1-6,TRBV19,ASSIGQGSSPLH
TRBJ1-5,TRBV13,ASSLGAGDQPQH
TRBJ2-7,TRBV10-3,AISEIGGGAYEQY
TRBJ2-7,TRBV3-1,ASSQWRSYEQY
TRBJ1-3,TRBV7-9,ASSTGTGRHANTIY
TRBJ1-1,TRBV7-9,ASSLGVGTEAF
TRBJ2-3,TRBV7-2,ASRGRGDTQY
TRBJ2-1,TRBV7-8,ASSPFGGYNEQF
TRBJ2-5,TRBV19,ASSMSGEETQY
TRBJ1-1,TRBV19,ASSAGALTEAF
TRBJ2-5,TRBV24-1,ATSDQGLAGRGTQY
TRBJ1-5,TRBV7-3,ASSGSGNQPQH
TRBJ1-6,TRBV19,ASSIDLHNNSPLH
TRBJ1-1,TRBV6-2/TRBV6-3,ASSYVRGMNTEAF
TRBJ2-7,TRBV20-1,SASSGLAGYEQY
TRBJ1-1,TRBV2,ASSADGNTEAF
TRBJ2-1,TRBV2,ASARIGQF
TRBJ1-2,TRBV25-1,ASSRKQGANYGYT
TRBJ2-3,TRBV15,ATSREEGGVGTQY
TRBJ1-6,TRBV12-5,ASGQGPNSPLH
TRBJ2-1,TRBV7-6,ASSAGTGGYNEQF
TRBJ2-1,TRBV5-5,ASSLGATALNEQF
TRBJ2-7,TRBV7-6,ASSTGLAGGEQY
TRBJ1-2,TRBV2,ASTAGGVGYGYT